This T cell receptor beta chain was captured by sequencing in a study of blood T cell repertoires in COVID-19. For the study at large: In each case, the material was cDNA or gDNA derived from T cells, B-cell-depleted T cells, or PBMCs.

With 3 bases clipped from V and 6 bases from J, the junction kept 5 bases outside the gene matches. The length of the CDR3 is 15 residues. Germline CDR1 is LNHDA and CDR2 is SQIVND (reference sequence). The assay was immunoSEQ multiplex PCR, and TCRdb's table has in-frame clones only and misses some. The sample contains roughly 200,000 clones, roughly 88% of which appear only once. The TCR originated in a man aged 40-49 years with acute or convalescent COVID-19. The chain employs TRBV19 and TRBJ2-2, with 9 bases fitting TRBD2. The specimen was peripheral blood. CDR3 residues: CASSIDIAGAGELFF. The DNA of the CDR3 is TGTGCCAGTAGTATCGACATAGCGGGAGCCGGGGAGCTGTTTTTT.